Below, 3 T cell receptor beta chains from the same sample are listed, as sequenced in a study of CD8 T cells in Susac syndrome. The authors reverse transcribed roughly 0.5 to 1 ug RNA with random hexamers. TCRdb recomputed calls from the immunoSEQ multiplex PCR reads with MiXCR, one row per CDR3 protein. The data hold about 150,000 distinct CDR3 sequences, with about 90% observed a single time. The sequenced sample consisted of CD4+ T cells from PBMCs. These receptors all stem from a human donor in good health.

CDR3 in DNA: TGTGCCAGCAGCCCCGGGGGGGTGGGGGCAAATTACAATGAGCAGTTCTTC. It is translated as CASSPGGVGANYNEQFF. The chain carries TRBV11-2 and TRBJ2-1; 8 bases are shared with TRBD2. Per the germline V gene, CDR1 is SGHAT and CDR2 is FQNNGV. The junction had 13 bases not matched to a gene; V was cut back by 5 bases and J by 4 bases. This CDR3 contains 17 residues.

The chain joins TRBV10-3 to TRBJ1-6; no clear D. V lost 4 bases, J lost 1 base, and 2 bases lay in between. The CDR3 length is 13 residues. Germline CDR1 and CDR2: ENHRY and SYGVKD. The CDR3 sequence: CAISGSYNSPLHF. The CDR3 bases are TGTGCCATCAGTGGTTCCTATAATTCACCCCTCCACTTT.

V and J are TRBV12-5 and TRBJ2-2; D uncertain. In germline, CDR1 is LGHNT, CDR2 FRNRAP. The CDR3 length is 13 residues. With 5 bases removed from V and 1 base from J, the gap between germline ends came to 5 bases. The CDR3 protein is CASGPGNTGELFF. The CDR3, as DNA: TGTGCTAGTGGTCCGGGGAACACCGGGGAGCTGTTTTTT.